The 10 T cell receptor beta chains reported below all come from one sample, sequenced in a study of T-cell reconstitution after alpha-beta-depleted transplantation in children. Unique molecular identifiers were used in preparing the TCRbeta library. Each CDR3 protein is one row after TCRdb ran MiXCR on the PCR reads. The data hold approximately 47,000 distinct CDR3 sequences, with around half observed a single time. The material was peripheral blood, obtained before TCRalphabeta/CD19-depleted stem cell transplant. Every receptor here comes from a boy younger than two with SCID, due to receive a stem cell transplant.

CDR3 sequence reads: CASSPGQEATDTQYF. In DNA, the CDR3 is TGTGCCAGCAGTCCGGGACAGGAGGCAACTGATACGCAGTATTTT. This chain uses TRBV12-3 or TRBV12-4 with TRBJ2-3, with 8 bases identical to TRBD1. Trimming cost V 5 bases and J 6 bases; bases outside gene matches: 10. The length of the CDR3 is 15 residues.

For the CDR3, the DNA is TGTGCCAGCAGTCCCCTAGACAGGTCCGAGTACGAGCAGTACTTC. Its translation is CASSPLDRSEYEQYF. The V gene is TRBV27, the J gene TRBJ2-7, with a tentative D call TRBD1 (6 bases). Germline V CDR1 and CDR2: MNHEY, SMNVEV (reference sequence). This CDR3 spans 15 amino acids. Trimming pared 5 bases from V and 4 bases from J, leaving 18 bases between.

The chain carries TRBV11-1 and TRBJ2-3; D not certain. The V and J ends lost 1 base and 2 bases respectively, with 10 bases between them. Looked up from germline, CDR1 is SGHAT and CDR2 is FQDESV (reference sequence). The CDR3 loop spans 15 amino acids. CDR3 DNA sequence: TGTGCCAGCAGCTTAGAGTGGCAGGACACAGATACGCAGTATTTT. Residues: CASSLEWQDTDTQYF.

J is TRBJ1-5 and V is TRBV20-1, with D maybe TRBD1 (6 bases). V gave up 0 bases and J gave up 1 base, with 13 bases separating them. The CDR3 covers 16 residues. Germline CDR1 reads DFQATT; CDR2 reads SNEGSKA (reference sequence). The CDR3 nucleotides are TGCAGTGCTAGAGACCTATTAAGGGGGAGCAATCAGCCCCAGCATTTT. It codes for CSARDLLRGSNQPQHF.

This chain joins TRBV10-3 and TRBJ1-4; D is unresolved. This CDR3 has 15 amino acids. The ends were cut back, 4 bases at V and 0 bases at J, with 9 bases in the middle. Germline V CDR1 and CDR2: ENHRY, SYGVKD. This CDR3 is CAISGSGTTNEKLFF. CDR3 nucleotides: TGTGCCATCAGTGGGTCTGGGACAACTAATGAAAAACTGTTTTTT.

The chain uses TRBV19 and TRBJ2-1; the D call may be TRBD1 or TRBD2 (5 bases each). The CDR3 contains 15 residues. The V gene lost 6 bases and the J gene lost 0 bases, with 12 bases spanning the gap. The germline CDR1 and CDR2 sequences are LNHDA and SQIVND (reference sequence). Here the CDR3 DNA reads TGTGCCAGTAGACCCCGGGACGGCTCCTACAATGAGCAGTTCTTC. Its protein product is CASRPRDGSYNEQFF.

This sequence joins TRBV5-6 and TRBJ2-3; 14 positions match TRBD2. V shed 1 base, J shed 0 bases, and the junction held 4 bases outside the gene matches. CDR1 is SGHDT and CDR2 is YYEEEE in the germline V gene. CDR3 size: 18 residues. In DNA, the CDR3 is TGTGCCAGCAGCTTGAGGCGACTAGCGGGGGGGAGCACAGATACGCAGTATTTT. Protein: CASSLRRLAGGSTDTQYF.

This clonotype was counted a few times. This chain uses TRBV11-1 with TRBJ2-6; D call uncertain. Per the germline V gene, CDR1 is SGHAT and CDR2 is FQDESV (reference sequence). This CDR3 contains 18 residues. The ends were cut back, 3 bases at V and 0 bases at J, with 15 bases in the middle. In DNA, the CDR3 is TGTGCCAGCAGCTTCCCCGGGCCATTTAGCTCTGGGGCCAACGTCCTGACTTTC. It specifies CASSFPGPFSSGANVLTF.

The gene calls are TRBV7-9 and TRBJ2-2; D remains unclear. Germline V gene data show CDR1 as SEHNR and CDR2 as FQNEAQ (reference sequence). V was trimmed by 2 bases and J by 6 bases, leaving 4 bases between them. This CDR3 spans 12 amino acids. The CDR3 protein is CASSLPAGELFF. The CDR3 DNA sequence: TGTGCCAGCAGCTTACCCGCCGGGGAGCTGTTTTTT.

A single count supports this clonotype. This chain's CDR3 is CASSSYTYRPYNEQFF. The CDR3 coding sequence is TGTGCCAGCAGTTCCTATACTTATAGGCCCTACAATGAGCAGTTCTTC. The chain employs TRBV12-3 or TRBV12-4 and TRBJ2-1; D is uncertain. V was trimmed by 4 bases and J by 2 bases, leaving 15 bases between them. The CDR3 totals 16 residues.